The 27 T cell receptor beta chains below come from one sample, sequenced in a study of beta chain features in type 1 diabetes. General observations from the study: Shorter TCRB CDR3s, moderately but significantly so, marked every one of the four CD4+ subsets in Type 1 diabetes patients.

Their specific antigens are unknown. The sequenced template was cDNA made from the entire isolated RNA. The data were produced by immunoSEQ multiplex PCR, yet TCRdb's version contains in-frame clones alone and is incomplete. The top ten clones hold about 0.75% of a sample with about 150,000 clones, 9% to 10% of them seen once. What was sequenced was central memory CD4+ T cells from blood. These receptors were taken from a woman in her twenties or thirties with type 1 diabetes.

V usage is TRBV5-1 and J usage is TRBJ1-4; D not certain. From germline, CDR1 is SGHRS and CDR2 YFSETQ. The ends were cut back, 1 base at V and 7 bases at J, with 11 bases in the middle. The length of the CDR3 is 14 residues. The CDR3 coding sequence is TGCGCCAGCAGCTTGATTTCCGGCGGTGAAAAACTGTTTTTT. It yields the protein CASSLISGGEKLFF.

V usage is TRBV7-2 and J usage is TRBJ2-1; 10 nucleotides align to TRBD2. Germline assignment: CDR1 SGHTA and CDR2 FQGNSA. This CDR3 is built from 14 residues. V dropped 5 bases and J dropped 6; count of bases not matched to a gene: 4. CDR3 loop: CASSSGRAFNEQFF. CDR3 DNA sequence: TGTGCCAGCAGCAGCGGGAGGGCCTTCAATGAGCAGTTCTTC.

Many counts were recorded for this clone. This chain links TRBV29-1 with TRBJ1-2; D unclear. V lost 1 base to trimming and J lost 4 bases, with 13 bases between them. Germline V gives CDR1 SQVTM, CDR2 ANQGSEA. The CDR3 runs 14 residues. For the CDR3, the DNA is TGCAGCGTTGAAGCAGGCATGAGCGGCTATGGCTACACCTTC. Translation gives CSVEAGMSGYGYTF.

In regard to this clone: Other DNA sequences in this sample translate to the same CDR3. The chain combines TRBV2 with TRBJ2-7; D is perhaps TRBD2 (6 bases). In germline, CDR1 is SNHLY, CDR2 FYNNEI. The CDR3 has 15 residues. Deletions cut 2 bases from V and 2 bases from J, with 13 bases between. CDR3 DNA sequence: TGTGCCAGCAGTGAAAGAGCCGGGGGACCCTACGAGCAGTACTTC. This encodes CASSERAGGPYEQYF.

V gene TRBV5-1 combines with J gene TRBJ2-5, with TRBD1 matching 10 bases. CDR1 and CDR2 from the germline V gene are SGHRS and YFSETQ. V trimming: 0 bases; J trimming: 4 bases; junction bases outside the gene matches: 6. CDR3 length: 16 residues. Here the CDR3 DNA reads TGCGCCAGCAGCTTGGTAGGGGGACAGGGGCGAGAGACCCAGTACTTC. Translation: CASSLVGGQGRETQYF.

This clone was picked up a small number of times. This sequence joins TRBV7-2 and TRBJ2-3; a weak D match, TRBD2 (6 bases). This CDR3 spans 15 amino acids. CDR1 and CDR2 (germline): SGHTA, FQGNSA. The V end lost 1 base, the J end lost 6 bases, and 14 bases lay between the germline ends. CDR3 bases: TGTGCCAGCAGCTTAGGACAACTAGCCTGGGATACGCAGTATTTT. It translates to CASSLGQLAWDTQYF.

This clone was picked up a small number of times. The chain is built from TRBV30 and TRBJ1-2; TRBD1 matches at 9 bases. CDR1 and CDR2 from the germline V gene are GTSNPN and SVGIG (reference sequence). There are 15 residues in the CDR3. V trimming: 0 bases; J trimming: 7 bases; junction bases outside the gene matches: 9. DNA for the CDR3: TGTGCCTGGAGTGTACATAGGGGACAGGGATCTGGCTACACCTTC. This codes for CAWSVHRGQGSGYTF.

The chain recombines TRBV7-2 with TRBJ2-3; D is ambiguous. V lost 1 base and J lost 2, with 4 bases in between. The CDR3 contains 13 residues. Germline CDR1 is SGHTA and CDR2 is FQGNSA. The CDR3 protein is CASSLEYTDTQYF. In DNA, the CDR3 is TGTGCCAGCAGCTTAGAATACACAGATACGCAGTATTTT.

This clone was observed a few times. The V and J genes are TRBV28 and TRBJ2-1, with TRBD1 as a possible D gene (6 bases). From germline, CDR1 is MDHEN and CDR2 SYDVKM. V lost 8 bases to trimming and J lost 8 bases, with 16 bases between them. This CDR3 is built from 13 residues. Written as DNA, the CDR3 is TGTGCCAGCCGGGACACCAGTCGCGATGAGCAGTTCTTC. Translation gives CASRDTSRDEQFF.

Ten or more counts support this clone. The chain couples TRBV19 to TRBJ2-7, with a weak D call TRBD1 (5 bases). The CDR3 covers 14 residues. Trimming stripped 5 bases from V and 3 bases from J, with 14 bases between. CDR1 is LNHDA and CDR2 is SQIVND in the germline V gene (reference sequence). In DNA form, the CDR3 reads TGTGCCAGTAGTTCGCAGGGTATTGGCTACGAGCAGTACTTC. Protein sequence: CASSSQGIGYEQYF.

This clone came up many times. The chain carries TRBV18 and TRBJ1-1; D not certain. CDR1 and CDR2 (germline): KGHSH, LQKENI. The V and J ends lost 6 bases and 2 bases respectively, with 19 bases between them. This CDR3 has 16 residues. CDR3 coding DNA: TGTGCCAGCTCCCGTTTGGGTGGCGGGGAAAACACTGAAGCTTTCTTT. It specifies CASSRLGGGENTEAFF.

The gene calls are TRBV5-1 and TRBJ2-2, with 7 bases fitting TRBD2. Germline values: CDR1 SGHRS, CDR2 YFSETQ. Trimming at V came to 0 bases and at J to 4 bases, leaving 6 bases not matched to a gene. This CDR3 comprises 16 residues. The CDR3 DNA reads TGCGCCAGCAGCTTGGAGCCTAGCGGAAGCACCGGGGAGCTGTTTTTT. Its translation: CASSLEPSGSTGELFF.

The chain carries TRBV2 and TRBJ2-2, with no clear D. The CDR3 has 11 amino acids. Germline V CDR1 and CDR2: SNHLY, FYNNEI. The V end lost 4 bases, the J end lost 7 bases, and 4 bases lay between the germline ends. The CDR3 reads CASSVFGELFF. CDR3 bases: TGTGCCAGCAGTGTATTCGGGGAGCTGTTTTTT.

This clone was picked up a small number of times. The chain recombines TRBV5-8 with TRBJ2-5, with D maybe TRBD2 (6 bases). Trimming removed 1 base from V and 1 base from J, with 17 bases in between. Germline loops: CDR1 SGHTS, CDR2 YDEGEE. This CDR3 contains 17 residues. CDR3 bases: TGTGCCAGCAGCTTGCAACTAGCAGCCTGGGGCCAAGAGACCCAGTACTTC. Translated: CASSLQLAAWGQETQYF.

This clone was counted only a few times. The rearrangement joins TRBV28 to TRBJ2-1; the D gene is possibly TRBD2 (5 bases). CDR1 MDHEN and CDR2 SYDVKM come from the germline V gene. This CDR3 has 12 residues. The germline V and J ends were trimmed by 3 bases and 7 bases, with 7 bases remaining between them. As DNA, the CDR3 is TGTGCCAGCAGTTTTACGGGGAATGAGCAGTTCTTC. Translation: CASSFTGNEQFF.

This chain joins TRBV10-1 and TRBJ1-1, with a possible D match to TRBD1 (6 bases). CDR1 is WNHNN and CDR2 is SYGVQD in the germline V gene (reference sequence). The CDR3 contains 12 residues. V was pared by 3 bases and J by 7 bases, with 9 bases between. CDR3 bases: TGCGCCAGCAGTGACGCCAGGGGTGAAGCTTTCTTT. Amino acid sequence: CASSDARGEAFF.

V is TRBV11-2 and J is TRBJ1-1, with 7 bases aligning to TRBD1. V shed 5 bases and J 8 bases; nucleotides not matched to a gene: 5. This CDR3 region has 12 residues. Germline V lookup: CDR1 SGHAT, CDR2 FQNNGV. DNA of the CDR3: TGTGCCAGCAGCATTATACAGGGGGAAGCTTTCTTT. Residues: CASSIIQGEAFF.

The V and J genes are TRBV5-1 and TRBJ2-1; TRBD2 is a possible D gene (6 bases). The CDR3 contains 14 residues. Trimming cost V 2 bases and J 7 bases, with 13 bases left between them. CDR1 is SGHRS and CDR2 is YFSETQ in the germline V gene. CDR3 region: CASSLGTLSNEQFF. The CDR3 DNA follows: TGCGCCAGCAGCTTAGGGACTCTAAGTAATGAGCAGTTCTTC.

This chain links TRBV27 with TRBJ1-2; tentatively, D is TRBD1 (6 bases). Germline V gene data show CDR1 as MNHEY and CDR2 as SMNVEV (reference sequence). V lost 2 bases, J lost 5 bases, and 6 bases lay in between. The CDR3 loop spans 12 amino acids. The CDR3 reads CASSLQGYGYTF. CDR3 DNA: TGTGCCAGCAGTTTACAGGGGTATGGCTACACCTTC.

This clone was detected only a few times. The rearrangement links TRBV27 to TRBJ2-5, with TRBD1 as a possible D gene (5 bases). Germline loops: CDR1 MNHEY, CDR2 SMNVEV (reference sequence). The CDR3 is 13 residues long. V dropped 3 bases and J dropped 2 bases, with 7 bases sitting between them. The CDR3 spells CASSFRGQETQYF. CDR3 coding DNA: TGTGCCAGCAGTTTTAGGGGACAAGAGACCCAGTACTTC.

This clone was detected ten times or more. This chain links TRBV7-9 with TRBJ2-1, with TRBD2 matching over 16 bases. CDR3 size: 18 residues. The J segment lost 6 bases and the V segment lost 4 bases, leaving 9 bases of the junction unmatched. Germline V gives CDR1 SEHNR, CDR2 FQNEAQ (reference sequence). The CDR3 DNA follows: TGTGCCAGCAGCTCCAGGGGACTAGCGGGAGGGTCGGGCAATGAGCAGTTCTTC. It encodes CASSSRGLAGGSGNEQFF.

This clone was seen a few times. The genes are TRBV10-3 and TRBJ2-2; possibly TRBD2 for D (5 bases). The CDR3 is 15 amino acids. Germline CDR1 and CDR2: ENHRY and SYGVKD. The V end was cut by 3 bases, the J end by 5 bases, with 13 bases between. The DNA of the CDR3 is TGTGCCATCAGTGATAAATACAAGCGGACCGGGGAGCTGTTTTTT. Translated, it gives CAISDKYKRTGELFF.

The chain joins TRBV11-1 to TRBJ2-3; TRBD2 matches at 14 bases. This CDR3 region has 18 residues. Per germline, CDR1 SGHAT and CDR2 FQDESV (reference sequence). V shed 2 bases and J 5 bases; nucleotides not matched to a gene: 9. DNA for the CDR3: TGTGCCAGCAGCTTATACTCTCGGGGACTAGCGGGAGTAGATACGCAGTATTTT. It codes for CASSLYSRGLAGVDTQYF.

The chain links TRBV5-1 to TRBJ1-1, with a tentative D call TRBD1 (6 bases). Trimming stripped 4 bases from V and 5 bases from J, with 18 bases between. The CDR3 spans 15 residues. Germline loops: CDR1 SGHRS, CDR2 YFSETQ. This chain's CDR3 is CASSAVTGQGTEAFF. As DNA, the CDR3 is TGCGCCAGCAGCGCGGTGACAGGCCAGGGGACTGAAGCTTTCTTT.

The sample holds a few counts of this clone. The chain is built from TRBV19 and TRBJ2-5, with D perhaps matching TRBD1 (5 bases). The CDR3 has 16 amino acids. Per germline, CDR1 LNHDA and CDR2 SQIVND (reference sequence). Trimming took 6 bases from V and 0 from J, leaving 17 bases between them. DNA for the CDR3: TGTGCCAGTAGGCTCACAGACAGCGAGTACCAAGAGACCCAGTACTTC. Translating gives CASRLTDSEYQETQYF. The full variable domain, its missing parts supplied by reference TRBV19 and TRBJ2-5, is DGGITQSPKYLFRKEGQNVTLSCEQNLNHDAMYWYRQDPGQGLRLIYYSQIVNDFQKGDIAEGYSVSREKKESFPLTVTSAQKNPTAFYLCASRLTDSEYQETQYFGPGTRLLVL.

This clone was observed a handful of times. The rearrangement joins TRBV18 to TRBJ1-2; possible D gene TRBD1, 5 bases. The germline CDR1 and CDR2 sequences are KGHSH and LQKENI. The CDR3 loop spans 14 amino acids. V was cut by 6 bases and J by 4 bases, with 15 bases left in between. The CDR3 DNA sequence: TGTGCCAGCTCGCAGGGAATTCTAGGCTATGGCTACACCTTC. This encodes CASSQGILGYGYTF.

The J gene is TRBJ2-3, the V gene TRBV5-1; 7 nucleotides line up with TRBD2. V was pared by 5 bases and J by 0 bases, with 9 bases of the junction left unmatched. The CDR3 has 16 amino acids. The germline V gene encodes CDR1 SGHRS and CDR2 YFSETQ. CDR3 nucleotides: TGCGCCAGCAGATACCAGCGGGGACCTAGCACAGATACGCAGTATTTT. The encoded protein is CASRYQRGPSTDTQYF.